A single sample is the source of the 30 T cell receptor beta chains below, sequenced in a study of blood T cell repertoires in COVID-19. Method: immunoSEQ multiplex PCR; TCRdb's copy keeps in-frame clones and lacks some. There are more than 95,000 clones in the sample; approximately 80% occur only once, and about 5% lies in the top ten. Material: peripheral blood. These receptors originate from a man in his sixties with acute or convalescent COVID-19.

V and J are TRBV27 and TRBJ2-7; D may be TRBD2 (6 bases). Trimming took 7 bases from V and 1 from J, leaving 20 bases between them. CDR3 length: 16 residues. The germline CDR1 and CDR2 sequences are MNHEY and SMNVEV (reference sequence). CDR3: CASIWPRRGFSYEQYF. The CDR3 DNA reads as TGTGCCAGCATCTGGCCCCGGAGGGGATTTTCCTACGAGCAGTACTTC.

This chain links TRBV6-5 with TRBJ2-7, with D perhaps matching TRBD2 (6 bases). The CDR3 length is 14 residues. V lost 4 bases to trimming and J lost 3 bases, with 13 bases between them. Germline CDR1 MNHEY, CDR2 SVGAGI. The CDR3 here is CASSSAAGNYEQYF. For the CDR3, the DNA is TGTGCCAGCAGTTCAGCCGCGGGGAACTACGAGCAGTACTTC.

The chain joins TRBV9 to TRBJ1-6, with D perhaps matching TRBD1 (6 bases). The germline CDR1 and CDR2 sequences are SGDLS and YYNGEE. The CDR3 is 16 amino acids. Trimming took off 1 base at V and 5 bases at J, with 13 bases between the two ends. CDR3 loop: CASSVRDNQNNSPLHF. DNA for the CDR3: TGTGCCAGCAGCGTACGGGACAACCAGAATAATTCACCCCTCCACTTT.

This clone has only one observation. The V gene is TRBV18, the J gene TRBJ1-6, with a tentative D call TRBD1 (5 bases). With 4 bases removed from V and 6 bases from J, the gap between germline ends came to 10 bases. Germline CDR1 KGHSH, CDR2 LQKENI. The length of the CDR3 is 14 residues. The CDR3 DNA reads as TGTGCCAGCTCACTCGACAGAAGTAATTCACCCCTCCACTTT. Encoded protein: CASSLDRSNSPLHF. Filled out from reference TRBV18 and TRBJ1-6, the complete variable domain reads NAGVMQNPRHLVRRRGQEARLRCSPMKGHSHVYWYRQLPEEGLKFMVYLQKENIIDESGMPKERFSAEFPKEGPSILRIQQVVRGDSAAYFCASSLDRSNSPLHFGNGTRLTVT.

V gene TRBV18 combines with J gene TRBJ1-2; 9 positions match TRBD1. Germline V gives CDR1 KGHSH, CDR2 LQKENI. With 3 bases clipped from V and 6 bases from J, the junction kept 14 bases outside the gene matches. This CDR3 comprises 17 residues. The CDR3: CASSPIQGADSGDGYTF. In nucleotides, the CDR3 is TGTGCCAGCTCACCTATACAGGGGGCTGATTCCGGCGATGGCTACACCTTC.

The chain has TRBV7-3 and TRBJ2-3, with D possibly matching TRBD1 (5 bases). Germline values: CDR1 SGHTA, CDR2 FQGTGA. The CDR3 runs to 13 residues. The V and J ends lost 11 bases and 0 bases respectively, with 12 bases between them. The CDR3 sequence is CASGAASTDTQYF. CDR3 coding DNA: TGTGCCTCTGGGGCAGCCAGCACAGATACGCAGTATTTT.

This clone appeared a single time. The chain joins TRBV11-3 to TRBJ2-3; TRBD2 matches 13 bases. This CDR3 region has 15 residues. The junction had 10 bases not matched to a gene; V was cut back by 11 bases and J by 5 bases. Germline V gene sequence: CDR1 SGHNT, CDR2 YENEEA. In nucleotides, the CDR3 is TGTGCCTCCGAACTAGCGGGGGGGCTTGGAGATACGCAGTATTTT. It yields the protein CASELAGGLGDTQYF.

The genes are TRBV5-1 and TRBJ2-3; 13 nucleotides agree with TRBD2. The CDR3 covers 19 residues. CDR1 and CDR2 (germline): SGHRS, YFSETQ. The trim removed 3 bases at V and 0 bases at J, leaving 10 bases unmatched. CDR3 sequence (DNA): TGCGCCAGCAGCTCCAGGACTAGCGGGAGATACACTAGCACAGATACGCAGTATTTT. It translates to CASSSRTSGRYTSTDTQYF.

V usage is TRBV5-1 and J usage is TRBJ1-4; TRBD1 aligns across 8 bases. Germline values: CDR1 SGHRS, CDR2 YFSETQ. CDR3 length: 14 residues. The trim removed 5 bases at V and 6 bases at J, leaving 6 bases unmatched. CDR3 bases: TGCGCCAGCAGTCCACAGGGGGGGTATGAAAAACTGTTTTTT. This translates into CASSPQGGYEKLFF.

The genes are TRBV7-2 and TRBJ2-2; the match to TRBD2 covers 9 bases. Germline V gene data show CDR1 as SGHTA and CDR2 as FQGNSA. This CDR3 spans 14 amino acids. V shed 5 bases and J 5 bases; nucleotides not matched to a gene: 3. CDR3 nucleotide sequence: TGTGCCAGCAGCAAGGGACTAGCAACCGGGGAGCTGTTTTTT. Its protein product is CASSKGLATGELFF.

A few counts support this clone. The CDR3: CATSDTGTGNTGELFF. The CDR3 DNA is TGTGCCACCAGTGATACCGGGACAGGGAACACCGGGGAGCTGTTTTTT. The V call is TRBV24-1, the J call TRBJ2-2; 8 nucleotides agree with TRBD1. This CDR3 is built from 16 residues. Trimming took 3 bases from V and 1 from J; bases not matched to a gene: 3. Germline V gene data show CDR1 as KGHDR and CDR2 as SFDVKD.

J is TRBJ2-7 and V is TRBV7-3, with 7 bases matching TRBD2. V shed 5 bases, J shed 2 bases, and the junction held 12 bases outside the gene matches. The CDR3 covers 16 residues. Germline V CDR1 and CDR2: SGHTA, FQGTGA. The CDR3: CASSLDGGSSPYEQYF. The CDR3 coding sequence is TGTGCCAGCAGCCTCGATGGCGGGAGTTCTCCCTACGAGCAGTACTTC.

The chain links TRBV7-9 to TRBJ1-3, with TRBD1 as a possible D gene (6 bases). The germline gives CDR1 SEHNR, CDR2 FQNEAQ (reference sequence). The V end lost 4 bases, the J end lost 0 bases, and 13 bases lay between the germline ends. The CDR3 covers 16 residues. The CDR3 loop reads CASSSQTGHSGNTIYF. CDR3 sequence (DNA): TGTGCCAGCAGCTCCCAGACGGGACACTCTGGAAACACCATATATTTT. The full variable domain, with the rest looked up from reference TRBV7-9 and TRBJ1-3, is DTGVSQNPRHKITKRGQNVTFRCDPISEHNRLYWYRQTLGQGPEFLTYFQNEAQLEKSRLLSDRFSAERPKGSFSTLEIQRTEQGDSAMYLCASSSQTGHSGNTIYFGEGSWLTVV.

This clone was picked up one time. CDR3 residues: CASETGHTDTQYF. CDR3 coding DNA: TGTGCCAGCGAGACAGGGCACACAGATACGCAGTATTTT. The V and J genes are TRBV6-5 and TRBJ2-3; 7 nucleotides line up with TRBD1. This CDR3 contains 13 residues. CDR1 and CDR2 from the germline V gene are MNHEY and SVGAGI. After removal of 8 bases from V and 2 bases from J, the junction contained 4 bases not matched to a gene.

This clone was counted only a few times. The chain recombines TRBV4-1 with TRBJ2-2, with 9 bases matching TRBD1. The CDR3 is made up of 16 amino acids. Per the germline V gene, CDR1 is MGHRA and CDR2 is YSYEKL. V shed 2 bases and J 7 bases; nucleotides not matched to a gene: 8. CDR3 residues: CASSQPLTGGSGELFF. For the CDR3, the DNA is TGCGCCAGCAGCCAACCTCTGACAGGGGGAAGCGGGGAGCTGTTTTTT.

This chain uses TRBV6-1 with TRBJ1-5; possible D gene TRBD1, 5 bases. CDR1 is MNHNS, CDR2 SASEGT, per germline. Trimming took 2 bases from V and 4 from J, leaving 12 bases between them. This CDR3 has 15 residues. CDR3 sequence (DNA): TGTGCCAGCAGTGAAATAGGGGCAGGGAATCAGCCCCAGCATTTT. This sequence encodes CASSEIGAGNQPQHF.

This chain connects TRBV4-2 to TRBJ2-1; D ambiguous. This CDR3 has 13 amino acids. V lost 1 base, J lost 7 bases, and 8 bases lay in between. CDR1 and CDR2 (germline): LGHNA, YNFKEQ. The CDR3 loop is CASSQGPLNEQFF. As DNA, the CDR3 is TGTGCCAGCAGCCAAGGCCCTCTAAATGAGCAGTTCTTC.

This chain joins TRBV12-5 and TRBJ1-4; unclear D gene. CDR3 length: 16 amino acids. The V end lost 0 bases, the J end lost 5 bases, and 13 bases lay between the germline ends. Per the germline V gene, CDR1 is LGHNT and CDR2 is FRNRAP. This CDR3 reads CASGLVTGILNEKLFF. The DNA for the CDR3 is TGTGCTAGTGGTTTGGTAACGGGAATTTTAAATGAAAAACTGTTTTTT.

This clone is a singleton in its sample. The chain recombines TRBV3-1 (or the pseudogene TRBV3-2) with TRBJ1-3; TRBD1 matches 7 bases. This CDR3 is 16 amino acids long. The germline V gene has CDR1 LGHDT and CDR2 YNNKEL (reference sequence). The V segment lost 5 bases and the J segment 4 bases; nucleotides outside the gene matches: 11. The CDR3 reads CASSILQGEPGNTIYF. In nucleotides, the CDR3 is TGTGCCAGCAGCATACTTCAGGGGGAGCCGGGAAACACCATATATTTT.

This chain connects TRBV4-3 to TRBJ2-7; 8 nucleotides match TRBD2. The CDR3 loop spans 16 amino acids. Germline V gene sequence: CDR1 LGHNA, CDR2 YSLEER. Trimming cost V 3 bases and J 5 bases; bases outside gene matches: 12. The CDR3 loop is CASSQGASGSVNEQYF. CDR3 sequence (DNA): TGCGCCAGCAGCCAGGGCGCCAGCGGGAGTGTGAACGAGCAGTACTTC.

This chain connects TRBV5-1 to TRBJ1-2; 9 bases match TRBD1. Germline CDR1 is SGHRS and CDR2 is YFSETQ. The CDR3 consists of 15 residues. After removal of 2 bases from V and 0 bases from J, the junction contained 2 bases not matched to a gene. CDR3 amino acids: CASSFDRGANYGYTF. Here the CDR3 DNA reads TGCGCCAGCAGCTTCGACAGGGGGGCTAACTATGGCTACACCTTC.

This chain joins TRBV10-1 and TRBJ2-3, with TRBD2 matching over 8 bases. The CDR3 spans 13 residues. Germline-derived CDR1 and CDR2 are WNHNN and SYGVQD (reference sequence). Trimming removed 4 bases from V and 14 bases from J; junction bases left unmatched: 11. CDR3 sequence: CASSGSGGSPPYF. Here the CDR3 DNA reads TGCGCCAGCAGTGGGAGCGGGGGATCTCCTCCGTATTTT.

This clone appeared a single time. The rearrangement links TRBV6-6 to TRBJ2-7; 7 bases are shared with TRBD2. The CDR3 is 16 residues long. The junction had 15 bases not matched to a gene; V was cut back by 4 bases and J by 6 bases. The germline gives CDR1 MNHNY, CDR2 SVGAGI (reference sequence). In DNA form, the CDR3 reads TGTGCCAGCAGTTTCCCCGCTGGGGGGAGGGCCGCCGAGCAGTACTTC. Translated: CASSFPAGGRAAEQYF.

The chain uses TRBV28 and TRBJ1-4, with 9 positions matching TRBD1. CDR1 MDHEN and CDR2 SYDVKM come from the germline V gene. The V and J ends lost 2 bases and 1 base, in that order; junction bases with no gene match: 8. CDR3 size: 18 residues. CDR3 in DNA: TGTGCCAGCAGTTTACGACAGGGGGGTAGTGTAACTAATGAAAAACTGTTTTTT. This translates into CASSLRQGGSVTNEKLFF.

The V gene is TRBV7-8, the J gene TRBJ2-7; 8 bases map to TRBD1. V was pared by 1 base and J by 4 bases, with 9 bases of the junction left unmatched. CDR3 length: 16 amino acids. Germline V gene sequence: CDR1 SGHVS, CDR2 FQNEAQ. The CDR3 bases are TGTGCCAGCAGCTTAGGCCCCCCCGGACAGGGTTACGAGCAGTACTTC. Translating gives CASSLGPPGQGYEQYF. Based on the CDR3 plus reference TRBV7-8 and TRBJ2-7, the full variable domain is GAGVSQSPRYKVAKRGQDVALRCDPISGHVSLFWYQQALGQGPEFLTYFQNEAQLDKSGLPSDRFFAERPEGSVSTLKIQRTQQEDSAVYLCASSLGPPGQGYEQYFGPGTRLTVT.

V usage is TRBV2 and J usage is TRBJ2-5; D is uncertain. The V and J ends lost 2 bases and 3 bases respectively, with 4 bases between them. CDR3 size: 12 residues. Germline V lookup: CDR1 SNHLY, CDR2 FYNNEI. The CDR3 region is CASSEYEETQYF. The CDR3 region has the DNA TGTGCCAGCAGTGAATATGAAGAGACCCAGTACTTC.

V gene TRBV7-3 combines with J gene TRBJ2-3; D may be TRBD2 (6 bases). This CDR3 has 16 residues. The ends were cut back, 2 bases at V and 0 bases at J, with 12 bases in the middle. The V gene's germline CDR1 is SGHTA and CDR2 FQGTGA. CDR3 sequence (DNA): TGTGCCAGCAGCTTACTTGGCGGGACTAGCACAGATACGCAGTATTTT. Translated: CASSLLGGTSTDTQYF.

This clone was seen more than once but under ten times. The V gene is TRBV5-8, the J gene TRBJ1-1, with a weak D call TRBD1 (6 bases). Trimming took off 4 bases at V and 4 bases at J, with 20 bases between the two ends. The V gene's germline CDR1 is SGHTS and CDR2 YDEGEE. The CDR3 is 16 amino acids. The CDR3, as DNA: TGTGCCAGCAGCCCGGGGACAAGTTCACGTGTCACTGAAGCTTTCTTT. Translation: CASSPGTSSRVTEAFF.

This CDR3 reads CASSDQGATNEKLFF. In nucleotides, the CDR3 is TGCGCCAGCAGCGACCAGGGGGCAACTAATGAAAAACTGTTTTTT. The chain uses TRBV5-1 and TRBJ1-4; 7 positions match TRBD1. The germline CDR1 and CDR2 sequences are SGHRS and YFSETQ. This CDR3 is 15 amino acids long. Trimming at V came to 4 bases and at J to 0 bases, leaving 3 bases not matched to a gene.

The rearrangement uses TRBV30 and TRBJ1-1, with TRBD1 as a possible D gene (6 bases). V gave up 4 bases and J gave up 0 bases, with 15 bases separating them. The germline gives CDR1 GTSNPN, CDR2 SVGIG (reference sequence). The length of the CDR3 is 15 residues. The CDR3 region is CAWTISGQMNTEAFF. The DNA of the CDR3 is TGTGCCTGGACCATATCCGGACAGATGAACACTGAAGCTTTCTTT.